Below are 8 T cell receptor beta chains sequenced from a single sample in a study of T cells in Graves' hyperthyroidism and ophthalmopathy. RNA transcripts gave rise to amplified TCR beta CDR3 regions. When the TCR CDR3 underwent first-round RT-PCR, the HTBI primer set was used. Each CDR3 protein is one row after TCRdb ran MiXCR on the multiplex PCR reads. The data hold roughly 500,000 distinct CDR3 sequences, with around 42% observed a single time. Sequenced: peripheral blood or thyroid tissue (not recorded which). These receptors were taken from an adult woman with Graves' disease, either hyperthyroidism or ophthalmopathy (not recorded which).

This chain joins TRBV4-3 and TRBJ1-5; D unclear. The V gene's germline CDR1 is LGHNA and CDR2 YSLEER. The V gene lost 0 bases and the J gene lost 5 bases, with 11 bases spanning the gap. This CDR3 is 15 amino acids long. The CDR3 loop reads CASSQDPVGYQPQHF. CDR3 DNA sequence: TGCGCCAGCAGCCAAGATCCAGTTGGGTATCAGCCCCAGCATTTT.

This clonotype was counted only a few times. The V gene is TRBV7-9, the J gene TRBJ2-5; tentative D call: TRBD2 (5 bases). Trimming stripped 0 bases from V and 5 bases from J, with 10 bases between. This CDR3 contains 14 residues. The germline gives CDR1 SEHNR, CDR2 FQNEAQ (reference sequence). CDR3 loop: CASSLAGETETQYF. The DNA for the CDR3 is TGTGCCAGCAGCTTAGCCGGGGAGACGGAGACCCAGTACTTC.

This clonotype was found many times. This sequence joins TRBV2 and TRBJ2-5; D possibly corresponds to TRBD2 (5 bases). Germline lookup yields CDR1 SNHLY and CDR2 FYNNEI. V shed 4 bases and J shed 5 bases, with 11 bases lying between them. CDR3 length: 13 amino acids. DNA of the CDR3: TGTGCCAGCAGTGTACGAGGGCGGGAGACCCAGTACTTC. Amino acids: CASSVRGRETQYF.

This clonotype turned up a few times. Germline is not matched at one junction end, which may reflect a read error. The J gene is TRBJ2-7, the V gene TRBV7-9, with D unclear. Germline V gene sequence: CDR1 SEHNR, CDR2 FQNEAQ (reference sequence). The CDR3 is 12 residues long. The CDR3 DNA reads TGTGCCATCAGCCCAGACCCCTCCGAGCAGTACTTC. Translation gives CAISPDPSEQYF.

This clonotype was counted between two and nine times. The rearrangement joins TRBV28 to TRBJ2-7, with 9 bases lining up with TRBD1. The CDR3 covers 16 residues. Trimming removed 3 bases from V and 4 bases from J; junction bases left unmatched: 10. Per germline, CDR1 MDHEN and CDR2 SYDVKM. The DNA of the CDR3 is TGTGCCAGCAGTTTCGGACCGGGACAGGGAGTGTACGAGCAGTACTTC. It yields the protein CASSFGPGQGVYEQYF.

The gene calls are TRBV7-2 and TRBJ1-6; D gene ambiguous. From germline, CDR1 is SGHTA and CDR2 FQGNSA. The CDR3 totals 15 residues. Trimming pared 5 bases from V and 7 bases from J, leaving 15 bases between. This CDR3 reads CASSRDSGRNSPLHF. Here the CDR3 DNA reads TGTGCCAGCAGCAGAGACTCCGGGAGAAATTCACCCCTCCACTTT.

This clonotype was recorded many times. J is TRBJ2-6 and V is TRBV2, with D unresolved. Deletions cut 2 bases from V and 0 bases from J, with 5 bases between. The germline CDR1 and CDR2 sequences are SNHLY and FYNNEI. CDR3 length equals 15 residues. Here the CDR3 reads CASSEQRSGANVLTF. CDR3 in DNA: TGTGCCAGCAGTGAACAGCGCTCTGGGGCCAACGTCCTGACTTTC.

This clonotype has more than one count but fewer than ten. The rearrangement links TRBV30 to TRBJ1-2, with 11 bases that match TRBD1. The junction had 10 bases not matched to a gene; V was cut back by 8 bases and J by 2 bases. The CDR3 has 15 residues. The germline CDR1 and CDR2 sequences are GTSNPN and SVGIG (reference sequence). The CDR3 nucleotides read TGTGCCGGAAAGGACAGGGGGCAACCCAACTATGGCTACACCTTC. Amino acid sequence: CAGKDRGQPNYGYTF. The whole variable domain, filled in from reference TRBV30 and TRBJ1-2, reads SQTIHQWPATLVQPVGSPLSLECTVEGTSNPNLYWYRQAAGRGLQLLFYSVGIGQISSEVPQNLSASRPQDRQFILSSKKLLLSDSGFYLCAGKDRGQPNYGYTFGSGTRLTVV.